This note documents a single T cell receptor beta chain sequence. This CDR3 is 14 amino acids long. The V gene lost 0 bases and the J gene lost 6 bases, with 13 bases spanning the gap. CDR1 is SGHNT, CDR2 YYREEE, per germline (reference sequence). These data are taken from a study of blood T cell repertoires in COVID-19. Study context: T cells, B-cell-depleted T cells, or PBMCs provided the cDNA or gDNA that served as material.

Assay used: immunoSEQ multiplex PCR; TCRdb lists only in-frame clones, some missing. The table records 150,000 to 200,000 clones, about 89% of them present only once. The sequenced material came from peripheral blood. This clonotype was obtained from a man younger than 30 who had recovered from COVID-19. The chain combines TRBV5-4 with TRBJ2-7, with D possibly TRBD1 on 6 matching bases. CDR3: CASSLGQVSPEQYF. For the CDR3, the DNA is TGTGCCAGCAGCTTGGGACAGGTCTCACCCGAGCAGTACTTC.